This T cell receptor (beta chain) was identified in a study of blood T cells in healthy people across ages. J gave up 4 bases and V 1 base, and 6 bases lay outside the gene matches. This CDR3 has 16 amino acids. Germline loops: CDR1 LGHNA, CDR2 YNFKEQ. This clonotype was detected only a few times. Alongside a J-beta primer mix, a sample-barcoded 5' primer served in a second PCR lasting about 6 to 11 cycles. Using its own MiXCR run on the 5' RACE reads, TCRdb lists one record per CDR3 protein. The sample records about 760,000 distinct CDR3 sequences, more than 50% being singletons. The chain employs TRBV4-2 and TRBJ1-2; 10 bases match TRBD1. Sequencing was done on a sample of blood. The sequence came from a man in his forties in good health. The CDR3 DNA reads TGTGCCAGCAGCCAAGGGGACAGGGGTATTCTCTATGGCTACACCTTC. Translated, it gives CASSQGDRGILYGYTF.